The 31 T cell receptor beta chains in this list originate from one sample, sequenced in a study of cytomegalovirus exposure and HLA in healthy donors. The PCR used 60 Vbeta and 13 Jbeta primers. Repertoires were generated with immunoSEQ multiplex PCR, while TCRdb's copy carries only in-frame clones and drops some. Here the sample spans approximately 140,000 clones, more than 75% being singletons. The sequencing input was PBMCs. Receptor source: a female donor in good health and CMV-seronegative.

This clone was seen only a few times. Mismatch with germline at one junction end may stem from a read error. The genes are TRBV6-1 and TRBJ1-2, with D unresolved. CDR1 is MNHNS, CDR2 SASEGT, per germline. The CDR3 has 15 amino acids. CDR3 amino acids: CASSEGGDNGRGYTF. DNA for the CDR3: TGTGCCAGCAGCGAAGGTGGAGATAATGGAAGAGGCTACACCTTC.

This chain connects TRBV5-5 to TRBJ1-1, with D maybe TRBD1 (6 bases). Germline CDR1 reads SGHKS; CDR2 reads YYEKEE (reference sequence). Trimming left V 4 bases short and J 5 bases short, with 18 bases between. The CDR3 runs to 15 residues. The CDR3 DNA reads as TGTGCCAGCAGCCCCAGTGTAGGAAGGGGGACTGAAGCTTTCTTT. Encoded protein: CASSPSVGRGTEAFF.

The rearrangement joins TRBV11-3 to TRBJ2-7; 8 bases fit TRBD1. CDR3 length: 12 residues. The germline V gene encodes CDR1 SGHNT and CDR2 YENEEA. V shed 5 bases and J 6 bases; nucleotides not matched to a gene: 3. The CDR3 bases are TGTGCCAGCAGCAGGACAGGGATCGAGCAGTACTTC. This sequence encodes CASSRTGIEQYF. The full variable domain, with the rest looked up from reference TRBV11-3 and TRBJ2-7, is EAGVVQSPRYKIIEKKQPVAFWCNPISGHNTLYWYLQNLGQGPELLIRYENEEAVDDSQLPKDRFSAERLKGVDSTLKIQPAELGDSAVYLCASSRTGIEQYFGPGTRLTVT.

This chain joins TRBV29-1 and TRBJ1-2; D remains unclear. The ends were cut back, 5 bases at V and 4 bases at J, with 17 bases in the middle. In germline, CDR1 is SQVTM, CDR2 ANQGSEA. This CDR3 region has 14 residues. CDR3 amino acids: CSVQGSFTGYGYTF. The CDR3 DNA follows: TGCAGCGTTCAAGGGTCGTTCACGGGCTATGGCTACACCTTC.

The chain joins TRBV5-5 to TRBJ1-2; TRBD1 matches at 9 bases. Per the germline V gene, CDR1 is SGHKS and CDR2 is YYEKEE (reference sequence). The CDR3 is made up of 16 amino acids. V lost 4 bases, J lost 2 bases, and 9 bases stayed unmatched. The DNA for the CDR3 is TGTGCCAGCAGCCCCTTCGGACAGGGGAGGAACTATGGCTACACCTTC. As protein: CASSPFGQGRNYGYTF.

The genes are TRBV30 and TRBJ2-1; D is ambiguous. CDR1 and CDR2 from the germline V gene are GTSNPN and SVGIG (reference sequence). The CDR3 runs to 13 residues. The V end lost 3 bases, the J end lost 3 bases, and 9 bases lay between the germline ends. The CDR3 is CAWSPDNYNEQFF. CDR3 bases: TGTGCCTGGAGCCCTGACAACTACAATGAGCAGTTCTTC. Filled out from reference TRBV30 and TRBJ2-1, the complete variable domain reads SQTIHQWPATLVQPVGSPLSLECTVEGTSNPNLYWYRQAAGRGLQLLFYSVGIGQISSEVPQNLSASRPQDRQFILSSKKLLLSDSGFYLCAWSPDNYNEQFFGPGTRLTVL.

The CDR3 region has the DNA TGTGCCAGACAGGGGCCCGGCTACACCTTC. Its protein is CARQGPGYTF. The V gene is TRBV14, the J gene TRBJ1-2; 7 nucleotides align to TRBD1. The CDR3 is 10 amino acids. Germline V gene data show CDR1 as SGHDN and CDR2 as FVKESK. Unmatched junction bases numbered 3, after V lost 9 bases and J lost 8 bases.

The V and J genes are TRBV28 and TRBJ1-5; D remains ambiguous. With 7 bases removed from V and 5 bases from J, the gap between germline ends came to 9 bases. The CDR3 runs 12 residues. Germline assignment: CDR1 MDHEN and CDR2 SYDVKM. The CDR3 DNA reads TGTGCCAGCAACTCGGAGGATCAGCCCCAGCATTTT. Its protein product is CASNSEDQPQHF.

V usage is TRBV29-1 and J usage is TRBJ2-3; D perhaps matches TRBD1 (6 bases). The CDR3 has 13 amino acids. The V end lost 5 bases, the J end lost 0 bases, and 9 bases lay between the germline ends. CDR1 is SQVTM and CDR2 is ANQGSEA in the germline V gene. The CDR3 bases are TGCAGCGTTAACAGGGAGAGCACAGATACGCAGTATTTT. The encoded protein is CSVNRESTDTQYF.

This clone was observed many times. In DNA, the CDR3 is TGTGCCTGGAGTTCCGCAGGGGTGCAAAGCAATCAGCCCCAGCATTTT. Encoded protein: CAWSSAGVQSNQPQHF. This rearrangement joins TRBV30 to TRBJ1-5, with D tentatively TRBD1 (6 bases). V was trimmed by 2 bases and J by 1 base, leaving 15 bases between them. The CDR3 length is 16 residues. Germline CDR1 and CDR2: GTSNPN and SVGIG (reference sequence). The full variable domain, with the rest looked up from reference TRBV30 and TRBJ1-5, is SQTIHQWPATLVQPVGSPLSLECTVEGTSNPNLYWYRQAAGRGLQLLFYSVGIGQISSEVPQNLSASRPQDRQFILSSKKLLLSDSGFYLCAWSSAGVQSNQPQHFGDGTRLSIL.

The chain couples TRBV5-4 to TRBJ1-4; 9 bases map to TRBD1. The CDR3 loop spans 15 amino acids. Trimming cost V 4 bases and J 8 bases; bases outside gene matches: 9. CDR1 SGHNT and CDR2 YYREEE come from the germline V gene (reference sequence). The CDR3 bases are TGTGCCAGCAGCATCCAACAGGGGGCGGGCGAAAAACTGTTTTTT. Its protein is CASSIQQGAGEKLFF.

This clone has only a few counts. V gene TRBV6-5 combines with J gene TRBJ1-6, with 9 nucleotides matching TRBD1. The V gene end was trimmed by 8 bases and the J gene end by 8 bases; junction bases not matched to a gene: 1. The germline V gene encodes CDR1 MNHEY and CDR2 SVGAGI. CDR3 length: 12 amino acids. The CDR3 bases are TGTGCCAGCCGGGACAGGGATTCACCCCTCCACTTT. It is translated as CASRDRDSPLHF.

This chain connects TRBV7-9 to TRBJ2-7, with 8 positions matching TRBD1. CDR3 length equals 15 residues. CDR1 is SEHNR and CDR2 is FQNEAQ in the germline V gene (reference sequence). V lost 1 base and J lost 1; bases outside the gene matches: 3. Here the CDR3 DNA reads TGTGCCAGCAGCTTAGACAGGGGGGATTCCTACGAGCAGTACTTC. Its protein is CASSLDRGDSYEQYF.

This clone was seen only a few times. The chain uses TRBV28 and TRBJ2-4; D is undetermined. This CDR3 is built from 14 residues. Germline-derived CDR1 and CDR2 are MDHEN and SYDVKM. The germline V and J ends were trimmed by 2 bases and 6 bases, with 11 bases remaining between them. The CDR3: CASSLSGSLNIQYF. The CDR3 DNA is TGTGCCAGCAGTTTAAGTGGCAGTCTAAACATTCAGTACTTC.

This chain uses TRBV7-2 with TRBJ2-3; TRBD2 matches 8 bases. The germline gives CDR1 SGHTA, CDR2 FQGNSA. CDR3 length: 13 amino acids. The V segment lost 6 bases and the J segment 3 bases; nucleotides outside the gene matches: 2. The CDR3: CASRGGGTDTQYF. The CDR3 bases are TGTGCCAGCAGGGGCGGGGGGACAGATACGCAGTATTTT.

V is TRBV7-2 and J is TRBJ1-4; TRBD1 matches at 8 bases. The CDR3 consists of 15 residues. With 4 bases clipped from V and 5 bases from J, the junction kept 6 bases outside the gene matches. Germline loops: CDR1 SGHTA, CDR2 FQGNSA. Written as DNA, the CDR3 is TGTGCCAGCAGCTCGTCCGGGACAGGCAATGAAAAACTGTTTTTT. This codes for CASSSSGTGNEKLFF.

The J gene is TRBJ1-2, the V gene TRBV10-3; 10 bases align to TRBD1. Per germline, CDR1 ENHRY and CDR2 SYGVKD. The CDR3 has 14 amino acids. Germline trimming cut 6 bases from V and 7 bases from J; bases unmatched to any gene: 8. The CDR3 coding sequence is TGTGCCATCAGGCCACCCGGGACAGGGGTTGGCTACACCTTC. Translated: CAIRPPGTGVGYTF.

V and J are TRBV15 and TRBJ1-1; D may be TRBD1 (6 bases). The length of the CDR3 is 15 residues. In germline, CDR1 is LNHNV, CDR2 YYDKDF (reference sequence). V lost 0 bases to trimming and J lost 4 bases, with 12 bases between them. The CDR3 bases are TGTGCCACCAGCAGAGAACTCACAGGGAGCACTGAAGCTTTCTTT. Translation gives CATSRELTGSTEAFF.

The chain recombines TRBV7-9 with TRBJ1-1; D unresolved. The CDR3 has 12 residues. Trimming took 1 base from V and 6 from J, leaving 6 bases between them. Germline V CDR1 and CDR2: SEHNR, FQNEAQ (reference sequence). CDR3 sequence reads: CASSLELPEAFF. CDR3 bases: TGTGCCAGCAGCTTAGAACTCCCTGAAGCTTTCTTT. The variable domain in full, completed from reference TRBV7-9 and TRBJ1-1, reads DTGVSQNPRHKITKRGQNVTFRCDPISEHNRLYWYRQTLGQGPEFLTYFQNEAQLEKSRLLSDRFSAERPKGSFSTLEIQRTEQGDSAMYLCASSLELPEAFFGQGTRLTVV.

The chain links TRBV5-1 to TRBJ1-1; 8 positions match TRBD1. Germline V gene sequence: CDR1 SGHRS, CDR2 YFSETQ. The J segment lost 1 base and the V segment lost 6 bases, leaving 11 bases of the junction unmatched. The CDR3 sequence is 16 residues long. The CDR3 DNA follows: TGCGCCAGCACCCCGGACAGGGTGGTTCAGAACACTGAAGCTTTCTTT. Its protein is CASTPDRVVQNTEAFF.

This clone was seen many times. The rearrangement joins TRBV2 to TRBJ2-1; 7 nucleotides align to TRBD2. Germline-derived CDR1 and CDR2 are SNHLY and FYNNEI. This CDR3 has 16 residues. V was clipped by 1 base and J by 0 bases; unmatched bases: 3. Here the CDR3 DNA reads TGTGCCAGCAGTGAAGAGCGGGACGTCTCCTACAATGAGCAGTTCTTC. Its translation: CASSEERDVSYNEQFF. Full variable domain (rest looked up from reference TRBV2 and TRBJ2-1): EPEVTQTPSHQVTQMGQEVILRCVPISNHLYFYWYRQILGQKVEFLVSFYNNEISEKSEIFDDQFSVERPDGSNFTLKIRSTKLEDSAMYFCASSEERDVSYNEQFFGPGTRLTVL.

The chain is built from TRBV19 and TRBJ1-3; D uncertain. The V gene lost 3 bases and the J gene lost 4 bases, with 16 bases spanning the gap. CDR1 is LNHDA, CDR2 SQIVND, per germline (reference sequence). CDR3 length equals 16 residues. CDR3 nucleotide sequence: TGTGCCAGTAGTATCTTATCGGTACGGGAAGGAAACACCATATATTTT. Encoded protein: CASSILSVREGNTIYF. The variable domain in full, with the rest retrieved from reference TRBV19 and TRBJ1-3, is DGGITQSPKYLFRKEGQNVTLSCEQNLNHDAMYWYRQDPGQGLRLIYYSQIVNDFQKGDIAEGYSVSREKKESFPLTVTSAQKNPTAFYLCASSILSVREGNTIYFGEGSWLTVV.

The chain is built from TRBV7-2 and TRBJ2-3; no firm D call. Germline loops: CDR1 SGHTA, CDR2 FQGNSA. V was shortened by 5 bases and J by 7 bases, with 10 bases between the two germline ends. The CDR3 has 12 amino acids. The CDR3 nucleotides are TGTGCCAGCAGCCCAGAACAGAATACGCAGTATTTT. Protein: CASSPEQNTQYF.

The chain is built from TRBV2 and TRBJ2-7, with TRBD1 matching over 7 bases. Per germline, CDR1 SNHLY and CDR2 FYNNEI. J was trimmed by 0 bases and V by 6 bases; bases with no gene match: 8. CDR3 size: 15 residues. The CDR3 DNA follows: TGTGCCAGCAGAGACCGGGACAGAAGCTCCTACGAGCAGTACTTC. Translating it yields CASRDRDRSSYEQYF.

A few counts support this clone. The V call is TRBV7-6, the J call TRBJ1-1; the D gene is possibly TRBD1 (6 bases). Between the trimmed V and J ends, which lost 1 base and 6 bases, there was a span of 9 bases. Looked up from germline, CDR1 is SGHVS and CDR2 is FNYEAQ. The CDR3 covers 13 residues. The CDR3 DNA reads TGTGCCAGCAGCTTAGTGGGGGCCTCTGAAGCTTTCTTT. Residues: CASSLVGASEAFF.

For the CDR3, the DNA is TGTGCCAGCAGCGTCACTAGCGGGGTCAATGAGCAGTTCTTC. It yields the protein CASSVTSGVNEQFF. The genes are TRBV7-9 and TRBJ2-1; 10 bases fit TRBD2. CDR1 and CDR2 (germline): SEHNR, FQNEAQ (reference sequence). The ends lost 5 bases at V and 6 bases at J; junction bases unmatched: 4. The CDR3 contains 14 residues. Filled out from reference TRBV7-9 and TRBJ2-1, the complete variable domain reads DTGVSQNPRHKITKRGQNVTFRCDPISEHNRLYWYRQTLGQGPEFLTYFQNEAQLEKSRLLSDRFSAERPKGSFSTLEIQRTEQGDSAMYLCASSVTSGVNEQFFGPGTRLTVL.

This chain links TRBV5-8 with TRBJ2-1; 12 nucleotides align to TRBD2. V lost 3 bases to trimming and J lost 6 bases; unmatched junction nucleotides: 13. The CDR3 sequence is 18 residues long. The V gene's germline CDR1 is SGHTS and CDR2 YDEGEE. CDR3 residues: CASSSIRLAGAPLNEQFF. Written as DNA, the CDR3 is TGTGCCAGCAGCTCCATCCGACTAGCGGGGGCCCCCCTCAATGAGCAGTTCTTC.

The J gene is TRBJ2-1, the V gene TRBV7-2, with D perhaps TRBD2 (6 bases). Germline loops: CDR1 SGHTA, CDR2 FQGNSA. Deletions cut 2 bases from V and 7 bases from J, with 6 bases between. The CDR3 is made up of 12 amino acids. The CDR3 DNA reads as TGTGCCAGCAGCTTACTAGCGAATGAGCAGTTCTTC. Translated, it gives CASSLLANEQFF.

In this sample, this clone turned up once. The V and J genes are TRBV10-3 and TRBJ2-3; D remains unclear. CDR1 is ENHRY, CDR2 SYGVKD, per germline. V was trimmed by 0 bases and J by 8 bases, leaving 6 bases between them. The CDR3 spans 12 residues. The CDR3 DNA sequence: TGTGCCATCAGTGAGTCATCGGGTACGCAGTATTTT. This translates into CAISESSGTQYF.

The gene calls are TRBV7-2 and TRBJ2-3, with TRBD2 matching 7 bases. The CDR3 consists of 14 residues. Per the germline V gene, CDR1 is SGHTA and CDR2 is FQGNSA. V was pared by 4 bases and J by 3 bases, with 4 bases of the junction left unmatched. CDR3 in amino acids: CASSSRAGTDTQYF. The CDR3 coding sequence is TGTGCCAGCAGCTCAAGAGCGGGGACAGATACGCAGTATTTT. Using reference TRBV7-2 and TRBJ2-3 for the parts outside the CDR3, the full variable domain is GAGVSQSPSNKVTEKGKDVELRCDPISGHTALYWYRQSLGQGLEFLIYFQGNSAPDKSGLPSDRFSAERTGGSVSTLTIQRTQQEDSAVYLCASSSRAGTDTQYFGPGTRLTVL.

The chain carries TRBV9 and TRBJ2-1, with 9 bases aligning to TRBD2. Losses at the gene ends were 2 bases for V and 7 bases for J; bases not matched to a gene: 7. The CDR3 extends over 15 amino acids. Per the germline V gene, CDR1 is SGDLS and CDR2 is YYNGEE. This CDR3 reads CASSVGASGANEQFF. CDR3 DNA: TGTGCCAGCAGCGTCGGGGCTAGCGGGGCTAATGAGCAGTTCTTC. Together with reference TRBV9 and TRBJ2-1, the CDR3 gives the full variable domain: DSGVTQTPKHLITATGQRVTLRCSPRSGDLSVYWYQQSLDQGLQFLIQYYNGEERAKGNILERFSAQQFPDLHSELNLSSLELGDSALYFCASSVGASGANEQFFGPGTRLTVL.